Below are 5 T cell receptor beta chains sequenced from a single sample in a study of T cell changes during pregnancy in multiple sclerosis. TCRdb's table, derived via immunoSEQ multiplex PCR, lists solely in-frame clones and lacks some. The table has about 59,000 clones, 85% to 95% seen once. The sample was CD4+ T cells from peripheral blood mononuclear cells, taken before pregnancy. The receptors derive from a female donor with multiple sclerosis, enrolled in a pregnancy study.

V and J are TRBV28 and TRBJ1-1; tentatively, D is TRBD1 (6 bases). Trimming left V 5 bases short and J 4 bases short, with 20 bases between. CDR1 is MDHEN, CDR2 SYDVKM, per germline. The CDR3 length is 16 residues. CDR3 nucleotide sequence: TGTGCCAGCAGTCCGCCTAACAGGGCTGGGAGCACTGAAGCTTTCTTT. Its translation is CASSPPNRAGSTEAFF.

The chain joins TRBV2 to TRBJ1-6, with 9 positions matching TRBD1. V was clipped by 5 bases and J by 10 bases; unmatched bases: 9. This CDR3 spans 15 amino acids. CDR1 and CDR2 from the germline V gene are SNHLY and FYNNEI. The CDR3 loop reads CASSPDRGNYSPLHF. The CDR3 bases are TGTGCCAGCAGTCCAGACAGGGGGAATTACTCACCCCTCCACTTT.

The chain links TRBV6-6 to TRBJ1-1, with D perhaps TRBD1 (5 bases). CDR1 is MNHNY, CDR2 SVGAGI, per germline (reference sequence). This CDR3 is built from 15 residues. Trimming removed 5 bases at V and 1 base at J, with 14 bases between. The CDR3: CASSTRTQENTEAFF. DNA for the CDR3: TGTGCCAGCAGTACGAGGACACAGGAGAACACTGAAGCTTTCTTT.

The rearrangement links TRBV4-3 to TRBJ2-1, with TRBD2 as a possible D gene (6 bases). The ends were cut back, 0 bases at V and 10 bases at J, with 19 bases in the middle. Germline V gene data show CDR1 as LGHNA and CDR2 as YSLEER. This CDR3 region has 16 residues. CDR3 region: CASSQEIAGPYCEQFF. The CDR3 nucleotides read TGCGCCAGCAGCCAAGAAATCGCGGGACCCTATTGCGAGCAGTTCTTC.

The chain couples TRBV27 to TRBJ2-1; TRBD1 matches at 10 bases. The CDR3 runs to 15 residues. Per the germline V gene, CDR1 is MNHEY and CDR2 is SMNVEV (reference sequence). V dropped 6 bases and J dropped 5; count of bases not matched to a gene: 7. The CDR3 protein is CASRRQGAPNNEQFF. CDR3 coding DNA: TGTGCCAGCAGGAGACAGGGGGCGCCGAACAATGAGCAGTTCTTC.